This TCR beta chain was sequenced for a study of blood T cell repertoires in COVID-19. The overall study: Samples taken during acute and convalescent COVID-19 were collected in the United States, Italy and Spain.

This clone came up once. Recovered participants had two consecutive negative NP/OP PCR tests, healthcare professional clearance, or symptom resolution. Here immunoSEQ multiplex PCR was the method, and the copy in TCRdb shows in-frame clones only, minus some. This sample has about 270,000 clones; approximately 89% occur once, and the top ten carry about 2.7%. V lost 0 bases and J lost 1, with 12 bases in between. Germline assignment: CDR1 SGHNT and CDR2 YENEEA. The CDR3 is 16 residues long. J is TRBJ1-1 and V is TRBV11-3; weak D call: TRBD1 (5 bases). The origin of this receptor is a woman between 18 and 30 years old who had recovered from COVID-19. The specimen was PBMCs or T cells enriched from blood (not recorded which). The DNA of the CDR3 is TGTGCCAGCAGCTTAGATGATTGGCAGGGGAACACTGAAGCTTTCTTT. Translation gives CASSLDDWQGNTEAFF.